Presented here are 22 T cell receptor beta chains from one specimen sequenced in a study of shared clonotypes between healthy human individuals. TCRdb's copy holds only in-frame clones and misses some; the assay was immunoSEQ multiplex PCR. The table has roughly 640,000 clones, around 72% seen once; the top ten hold 1.5% to 2%. The sequenced sample was memory CD4+ T cells sorted from blood. Regarding subset: CD45RA-negative fraction. The receptors were sampled from a woman aged 30 to 39 in good health.

The V and J genes are TRBV18 and TRBJ1-1; possibly TRBD1 for D (5 bases). Trimming took off 0 bases at V and 2 bases at J, with 10 bases between the two ends. CDR1 KGHSH and CDR2 LQKENI come from the germline V gene. The CDR3 has 15 residues. The CDR3 protein is CASSPPRGANTEAFF. For the CDR3, the DNA is TGTGCCAGCTCACCACCAAGGGGCGCCAACACTGAAGCTTTCTTT.

The chain is built from TRBV11-2 and TRBJ2-7; 9 bases are a match to TRBD1. The germline CDR1 and CDR2 sequences are SGHAT and FQNNGV. There are 14 residues in the CDR3. J was trimmed by 6 bases and V by 2 bases; bases with no gene match: 5. CDR3: CASSLQDRGSEQYF. The CDR3 DNA sequence: TGTGCCAGCAGCTTACAGGACAGGGGATCCGAGCAGTACTTC.

This clone showed up many times. The chain uses TRBV19 and TRBJ2-1; D is ambiguous. CDR1 LNHDA and CDR2 SQIVND come from the germline V gene (reference sequence). The CDR3 contains 16 residues. Deletions cut 2 bases from V and 7 bases from J, with 18 bases between. CDR3 in amino acids: CASSISSWQVVNEQFF. In DNA form, the CDR3 reads TGTGCCAGTAGTATATCTTCGTGGCAGGTCGTAAATGAGCAGTTCTTC.

In regard to this clone: The same CDR3 also results from other DNA sequences found in this sample. V is TRBV7-9 and J is TRBJ1-5; D not certain. V was shortened by 1 base and J by 4 bases, with 5 bases between the two germline ends. In germline, CDR1 is SEHNR, CDR2 FQNEAQ (reference sequence). This CDR3 region has 13 residues. The CDR3 sequence: CASSLDGNQPQHF. The CDR3, as DNA: TGTGCCAGCAGCTTAGATGGTAATCAGCCCCAGCATTTT.

This chain joins TRBV14 and TRBJ2-2, with TRBD1 as a possible D gene (6 bases). V was shortened by 4 bases and J by 6 bases, with 18 bases between the two germline ends. CDR3 length: 16 amino acids. Germline CDR1 SGHDN, CDR2 FVKESK. CDR3 nucleotides: TGTGCCAGCAGCCCCTTTATACAGGGCAGCGCCGGGGAGCTGTTTTTT. Its translation: CASSPFIQGSAGELFF.

J is TRBJ2-3 and V is TRBV5-1; 10 bases match TRBD2. V shed 4 bases, J shed 0 bases, and the junction held 11 bases outside the gene matches. The CDR3 is made up of 18 amino acids. Germline V gene lookup returns CDR1 SGHRS and CDR2 YFSETQ. The CDR3 loop reads CASSNLAGGLGSTDTQYF. In nucleotides, the CDR3 is TGCGCCAGCAGCAACTTAGCGGGAGGTCTCGGCAGCACAGATACGCAGTATTTT.

This clone occurred once. The chain combines TRBV27 with TRBJ2-2; D uncertain. V was cut by 6 bases and J by 5 bases, with 10 bases left in between. This CDR3 has 13 residues. The germline CDR1 and CDR2 sequences are MNHEY and SMNVEV (reference sequence). The CDR3 protein is CASRSLLTGELFF. The CDR3 DNA sequence: TGTGCCAGCAGGTCTCTTTTAACCGGGGAGCTGTTTTTT.

The J gene is TRBJ2-1, the V gene TRBV5-1; 7 bases are shared with TRBD1. There are 14 residues in the CDR3. CDR1 SGHRS and CDR2 YFSETQ come from the germline V gene. V gave up 1 base and J gave up 9 bases; unmatched junction bases: 7. The CDR3 DNA reads TGCGCCAGCAGCTTGAGACAGGGACGAGGTGAGCAGTTCTTC. Its translation: CASSLRQGRGEQFF.

This chain connects TRBV19 to TRBJ1-5, with TRBD1 matching over 7 bases. The V segment lost 4 bases and the J segment 2 bases; nucleotides outside the gene matches: 5. Per the germline V gene, CDR1 is LNHDA and CDR2 is SQIVND (reference sequence). The length of the CDR3 is 15 residues. The CDR3 sequence: CASSNTGVGNQPQHF. In nucleotides, the CDR3 is TGTGCCAGTAGTAACACAGGGGTCGGCAATCAGCCCCAGCATTTT. The whole variable domain, remainder taken from reference TRBV19 and TRBJ1-5, is DGGITQSPKYLFRKEGQNVTLSCEQNLNHDAMYWYRQDPGQGLRLIYYSQIVNDFQKGDIAEGYSVSREKKESFPLTVTSAQKNPTAFYLCASSNTGVGNQPQHFGDGTRLSIL.

The sample holds one count of this clone. The gene calls are TRBV9 and TRBJ1-2; 10 bases align to TRBD1. Germline trimming cut 4 bases from V and 1 base from J; bases unmatched to any gene: 7. Germline lookup yields CDR1 SGDLS and CDR2 YYNGEE. CDR3 length: 16 residues. CDR3 residues: CASSPWGQGNNYGYTF. The CDR3 nucleotides are TGTGCCAGCAGCCCATGGGGACAGGGGAATAACTATGGCTACACCTTC.

This rearrangement joins TRBV19 to TRBJ2-1; perhaps TRBD2 as D (5 bases). The germline V gene encodes CDR1 LNHDA and CDR2 SQIVND (reference sequence). The CDR3 covers 14 residues. Trimming removed 4 bases at V and 5 bases at J, with 12 bases between. CDR3 sequence: CASSTYRGHNEQFF. Here the CDR3 DNA reads TGTGCCAGTAGTACATATCGAGGGCACAATGAGCAGTTCTTC.

The chain couples TRBV7-8 to TRBJ2-7; D remains ambiguous. V dropped 3 bases and J dropped 3 bases, with 6 bases sitting between them. CDR3 size: 12 residues. Germline CDR1 SGHVS, CDR2 FQNEAQ. Written as DNA, the CDR3 is TGTGCCAGCAGCTTGACTCACTACGAGCAGTACTTC. Protein sequence: CASSLTHYEQYF.

CDR3 DNA: TGCGCCAGCAGCTTACAGGGGACCGGGTTTGAGACCCAGTACTTC. Its protein product is CASSLQGTGFETQYF. This rearrangement joins TRBV5-1 to TRBJ2-5, with 7 bases lining up with TRBD1. The CDR3 has 15 amino acids. Per the germline V gene, CDR1 is SGHRS and CDR2 is YFSETQ. V was clipped by 2 bases and J by 5 bases; unmatched bases: 9. The full variable domain, rest sourced from reference TRBV5-1 and TRBJ2-5, is KAGVTQTPRYLIKTRGQQVTLSCSPISGHRSVSWYQQTPGQGLQFLFEYFSETQRNKGNFPGRFSGRQFSNSRSEMNVSTLELGDSALYLCASSLQGTGFETQYFGPGTRLLVL.

The chain has TRBV4-1 and TRBJ1-2; D is unclear. Between the trimmed V and J ends, which lost 0 bases and 1 base, there was a span of 12 bases. There are 16 residues in the CDR3. The germline V gene has CDR1 MGHRA and CDR2 YSYEKL. For the CDR3, the DNA is TGCGCCAGCAGCCAAGATTCGAACCGACTTAACTATGGCTACACCTTC. Encoded protein: CASSQDSNRLNYGYTF.

This chain joins TRBV6-1 and TRBJ2-3; D may be TRBD1 (5 bases). The germline V and J ends were trimmed by 2 bases and 4 bases, with 13 bases remaining between them. The CDR3 sequence is 15 residues long. CDR1 and CDR2 from the germline V gene are MNHNS and SASEGT. CDR3 in amino acids: CASSERPRVSDTQYF. As DNA, the CDR3 is TGTGCCAGCAGTGAAAGACCCAGGGTCTCAGATACGCAGTATTTT.

This chain uses TRBV6-4 with TRBJ2-7; 8 nucleotides match TRBD2. The CDR3 has 15 amino acids. V gave up 10 bases and J gave up 7 bases; unmatched junction bases: 18. Germline CDR1 reads MRHNA; CDR2 reads SNTAGT. CDR3 protein: CATLPGGKALREQYF. The CDR3 coding sequence is TGTGCCACCCTGCCGGGGGGGAAGGCACTACGAGAGCAGTACTTC.

This chain joins TRBV19 and TRBJ2-2; 8 bases are shared with TRBD1. After removal of 7 bases from V and 4 bases from J, the junction contained 11 bases not matched to a gene. CDR1 and CDR2 (germline): LNHDA, SQIVND (reference sequence). This CDR3 spans 16 amino acids. The CDR3 bases are TGTGCCAGTACCGCCCAAGGACAGGGAGGCACCGGGGAGCTGTTTTTT. Its protein product is CASTAQGQGGTGELFF.

The rearrangement links TRBV30 to TRBJ2-5, with 7 positions matching TRBD2. Per germline, CDR1 GTSNPN and CDR2 SVGIG (reference sequence). The CDR3 is 14 residues long. Germline trimming cut 0 bases from V and 11 bases from J; bases unmatched to any gene: 12. In DNA form, the CDR3 reads TGTGCCTGGAGTGTACCAGGGCTGGTGCGGGAGCAGTACTTC. Translation gives CAWSVPGLVREQYF.

The chain uses TRBV6-1 and TRBJ2-5; 10 bases line up with TRBD1. In germline, CDR1 is MNHNS, CDR2 SASEGT. V was pared by 4 bases and J by 5 bases, with 7 bases of the junction left unmatched. The CDR3 is 15 residues long. DNA of the CDR3: TGTGCCAGCAGTGTCCGGGACAGGGGATCGGAGACCCAGTACTTC. Translation gives CASSVRDRGSETQYF.

The chain couples TRBV5-4 to TRBJ2-2; no firm D call. The CDR3 is made up of 14 amino acids. V lost 4 bases to trimming and J lost 1 base, with 8 bases between them. CDR1 and CDR2 (germline): SGHNT, YYREEE (reference sequence). CDR3 bases: TGTGCCAGCAGCGCTAGTTGGAACACCGGGGAGCTGTTTTTT. Translating gives CASSASWNTGELFF.

The genes are TRBV7-8 and TRBJ2-3; 8 bases fit TRBD2. The CDR3 covers 15 residues. Trimming at V came to 6 bases and at J to 1 base, leaving 6 bases not matched to a gene. The germline V gene has CDR1 SGHVS and CDR2 FQNEAQ. CDR3 residues: CASRLAEGGTDTQYF. DNA for the CDR3: TGTGCCAGCAGACTAGCGGAGGGCGGCACAGATACGCAGTATTTT.

This clone was counted ten times or more. The rearrangement uses TRBV29-1 and TRBJ2-7, with D tentatively TRBD1 (6 bases). This CDR3 has 15 residues. Germline V gene lookup returns CDR1 SQVTM and CDR2 ANQGSEA. V was shortened by 2 bases and J by 0 bases, with 14 bases between the two germline ends. The CDR3, as DNA: TGCAGCGTTGAAACAGGGAACAGGGCCTCCTACGAGCAGTACTTC. It translates to CSVETGNRASYEQYF.